The clone carrying this T cell receptor beta chain was picked up a small number of times. What it binds is not known. The source of the sample is a study of beta chain features in type 1 diabetes. Expressed TCRB transcripts were sequenced after all isolated RNA was converted to cDNA. Clones were sequenced by immunoSEQ multiplex PCR, and TCRdb holds only the in-frame ones, with some missing. The table shows 500,000 to 650,000 clones, with 12% occurring only once. This CDR3 is 11 amino acids long. Trimming removed 4 bases from V and 5 bases from J, with 5 bases in between. CDR1 is MNHNY, CDR2 SVGAGI, per germline (reference sequence). Overall study results and limits: People with Type 1 diabetes carried modestly yet significantly shorter TCRB CDR3s in all four CD4+ subsets. Patients' naive, central memory and Treg TCRB repertoires seemed closer to one another than those of healthy donors.

The chain combines TRBV6-6 with TRBJ1-2; no firm D call. This sequence was found in a man aged 25-45 years with type 1 diabetes. Sample: naive CD4+ T cells from blood. The CDR3 reads CASSSSYGYTF. DNA for the CDR3: TGTGCCAGCAGTTCCTCGTATGGCTACACCTTC.